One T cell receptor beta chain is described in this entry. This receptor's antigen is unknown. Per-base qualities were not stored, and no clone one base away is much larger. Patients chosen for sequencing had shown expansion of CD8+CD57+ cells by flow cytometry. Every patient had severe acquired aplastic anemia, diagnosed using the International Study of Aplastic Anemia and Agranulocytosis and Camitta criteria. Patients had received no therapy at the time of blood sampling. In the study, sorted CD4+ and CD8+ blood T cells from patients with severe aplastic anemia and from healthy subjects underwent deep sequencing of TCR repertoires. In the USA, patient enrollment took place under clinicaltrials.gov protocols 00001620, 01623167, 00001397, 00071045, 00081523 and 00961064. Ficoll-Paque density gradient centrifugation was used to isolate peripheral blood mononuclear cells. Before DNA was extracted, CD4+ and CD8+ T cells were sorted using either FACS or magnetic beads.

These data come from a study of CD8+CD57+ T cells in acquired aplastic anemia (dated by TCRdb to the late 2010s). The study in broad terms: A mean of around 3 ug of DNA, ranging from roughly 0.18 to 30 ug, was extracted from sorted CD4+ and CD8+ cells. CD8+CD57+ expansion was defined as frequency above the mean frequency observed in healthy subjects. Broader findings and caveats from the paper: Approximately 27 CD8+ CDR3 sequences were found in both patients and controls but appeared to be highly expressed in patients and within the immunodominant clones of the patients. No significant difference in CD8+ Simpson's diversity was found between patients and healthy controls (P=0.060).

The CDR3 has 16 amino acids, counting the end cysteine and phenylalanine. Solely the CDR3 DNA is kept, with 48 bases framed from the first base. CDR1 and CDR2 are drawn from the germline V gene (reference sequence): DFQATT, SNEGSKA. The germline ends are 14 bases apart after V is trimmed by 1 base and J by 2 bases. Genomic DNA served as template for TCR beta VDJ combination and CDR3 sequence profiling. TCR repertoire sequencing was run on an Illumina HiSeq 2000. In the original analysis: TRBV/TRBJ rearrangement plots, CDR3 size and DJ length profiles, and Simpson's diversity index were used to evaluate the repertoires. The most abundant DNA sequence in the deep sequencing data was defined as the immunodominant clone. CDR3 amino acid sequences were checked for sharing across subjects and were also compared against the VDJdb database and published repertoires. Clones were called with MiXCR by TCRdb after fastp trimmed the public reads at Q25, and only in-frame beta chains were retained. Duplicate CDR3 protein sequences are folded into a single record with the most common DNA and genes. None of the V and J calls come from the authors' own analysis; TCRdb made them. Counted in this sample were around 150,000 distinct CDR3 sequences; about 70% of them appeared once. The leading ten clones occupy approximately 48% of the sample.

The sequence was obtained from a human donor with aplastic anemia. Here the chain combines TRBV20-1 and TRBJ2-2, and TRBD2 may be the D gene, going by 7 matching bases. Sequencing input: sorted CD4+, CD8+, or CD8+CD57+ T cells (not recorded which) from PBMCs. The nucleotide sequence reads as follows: TGCAGTGCTAGAGCGGGGGGCGCTTCAAACACCGGGGAGCTGTTTTTT. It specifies CSARAGGASNTGELFF.